This T cell receptor beta chain stems from a study of blood T cell repertoires in COVID-19. Study background: COVID-19 samples collected from the United States, Italy and Spain covered acute and convalescent phases. Sources were T cells, B-cell-depleted T cells, or PBMCs; the material itself was cDNA or gDNA.

CDR1 is LGHNA and CDR2 is YNFKEQ in the germline V gene. The CDR3 consists of 16 residues. J lost 8 bases, V lost 0 bases, and 5 bases had no gene match. Assay used: immunoSEQ multiplex PCR; TCRdb lists only in-frame clones, some missing. The sample consists of tens of thousands of clones, just under 80% of them appearing once. The clonotype was recovered from a human donor with active or convalescent COVID-19. The donor label of this sample is uncertain. J is TRBJ2-5 and V is TRBV4-2; 14 nucleotides line up with TRBD2. The sequencing sample was made of peripheral blood. CDR3: CASSQEPGTSGGTQYF. The DNA of the CDR3 is TGTGCCAGCAGCCAAGAGCCCGGGACTAGCGGGGGAACCCAGTACTTC.